The 24 T cell receptor beta chains listed next were all sequenced from one sample in a study of radiotherapy plus CTLA-4 blockade in lung cancer. Assay used: immunoSEQ multiplex PCR; TCRdb lists only in-frame clones, some missing. The table has roughly 75,000 clones, over 70% seen once. The sequencing used peripheral blood, collected from a patient treated with radiotherapy plus ipilimumab. These receptors came from a human donor with non-small cell lung cancer whose response to radiotherapy plus ipilimumab could not be evaluated. Some clones in this sample may be carry-over from other donors' samples.

CDR3 nucleotide sequence: TGTGCCAGCTCACACACCCTAAGCGGGGGGGCTCTGGGTACGCAGTATTTT. It is translated as CASSHTLSGGALGTQYF. The chain joins TRBV18 to TRBJ2-3; 10 bases align to TRBD2. V was clipped by 4 bases and J by 8 bases; unmatched bases: 15. The CDR3 runs to 17 residues. Germline CDR1 is KGHSH and CDR2 is LQKENI.

V usage is TRBV11-2 and J usage is TRBJ1-1, with TRBD1 identical over 8 bases. Trimming at V came to 5 bases and at J to 1 base, leaving 6 bases not matched to a gene. Germline CDR1 SGHAT, CDR2 FQNNGV. The CDR3 extends over 15 amino acids. The CDR3 DNA follows: TGTGCCAGCAGCACCCGACAGGGGCGGAACACTGAAGCTTTCTTT. This gives the protein CASSTRQGRNTEAFF. Full variable domain (remainder filled in from reference TRBV11-2 and TRBJ1-1): EAGVAQSPRYKIIEKRQSVAFWCNPISGHATLYWYQQILGQGPKLLIQFQNNGVVDDSQLPKDRFSAERLKGVDSTLKIQPAKLEDSAVYLCASSTRQGRNTEAFFGQGTRLTVV.

The table lists this clone with a few counts. This chain uses TRBV19 with TRBJ1-5; D ambiguous. The germline gives CDR1 LNHDA, CDR2 SQIVND (reference sequence). V lost 3 bases, J lost 2 bases, and 5 bases lay in between. CDR3 size: 13 residues. For the CDR3, the DNA is TGTGCCAGTAGTATCGGTGGCAATCAGCCCCAGCATTTT. Amino acid sequence: CASSIGGNQPQHF.

This clone was counted a single time. The chain links TRBV28 to TRBJ2-3; tentatively, D is TRBD2 (7 bases). The CDR3 length is 16 residues. Germline-derived CDR1 and CDR2 are MDHEN and SYDVKM. V lost 7 bases to trimming and J lost 2 bases, with 19 bases between them. CDR3 residues: CASKIGGPRYTDTQYF. For the CDR3, the DNA is TGTGCCAGCAAGATCGGGGGGCCTAGGTACACAGATACGCAGTATTTT.

The V call is TRBV5-6, the J call TRBJ2-3; a weak D match, TRBD1 (5 bases). This CDR3 contains 17 residues. The germline gives CDR1 SGHDT, CDR2 YYEEEE. V lost 2 bases, J lost 3 bases, and 19 bases lay in between. The CDR3 DNA follows: TGTGCCAGCAGCTTCGGGTTGTGGCCAGGGAATACAGATACGCAGTATTTT. It specifies CASSFGLWPGNTDTQYF.

This chain links TRBV5-5 with TRBJ1-1, with D unclear. The V gene's germline CDR1 is SGHKS and CDR2 YYEKEE (reference sequence). Trimming shortened V by 4 bases and J by 7 bases, and 14 bases separated the two germline ends. The CDR3 totals 13 residues. The CDR3 protein is CASSLYDKFEAFF. The CDR3 DNA reads as TGTGCCAGCAGCCTTTACGACAAATTTGAAGCTTTCTTT.

The CDR3 loop is CASSLRFDGGPRTDTQYF. CDR3 sequence (DNA): TGTGCCAGCAGTTTACGATTCGACGGGGGGCCACGAACAGATACGCAGTATTTT. The chain is built from TRBV28 and TRBJ2-3; D might be TRBD2 (7 bases). This CDR3 spans 18 amino acids. Trimming took off 2 bases at V and 3 bases at J, with 21 bases between the two ends. Germline CDR1 and CDR2: MDHEN and SYDVKM.

The rearrangement joins TRBV6-5 to TRBJ1-3; tentative D call: TRBD1 (6 bases). The germline V gene has CDR1 MNHEY and CDR2 SVGAGI. There are 13 residues in the CDR3. V shed 2 bases and J shed 10 bases, with 12 bases lying between them. The CDR3 DNA reads as TGTGCCAGCAGTTACCGGACAGTCCGGACCATATATTTT. Amino acids: CASSYRTVRTIYF.

This clone was found a few times. The chain joins TRBV4-3 to TRBJ2-5; TRBD2 is a possible D gene (6 bases). Germline V lookup: CDR1 LGHNA, CDR2 YSLEER. The CDR3 has 17 amino acids. V was cut by 0 bases and J by 4 bases, with 18 bases left in between. The CDR3 reads CASSQEEFTGRRETQYF. CDR3 bases: TGCGCCAGCAGCCAAGAAGAGTTTACCGGGAGAAGAGAGACCCAGTACTTC.

This clone was observed once. The V call is TRBV27, the J call TRBJ2-5; TRBD1 agrees at 10 bases. Germline V lookup: CDR1 MNHEY, CDR2 SMNVEV (reference sequence). The CDR3 consists of 16 residues. V trimming: 6 bases; J trimming: 0 bases; junction bases outside the gene matches: 7. In nucleotides, the CDR3 is TGTGCCAGCAGACCGCCGGGACAGGGGAACCAAGAGACCCAGTACTTC. Translation: CASRPPGQGNQETQYF.

The V gene is TRBV7-3, the J gene TRBJ1-2; D not resolved. The CDR3 has 13 amino acids. In germline, CDR1 is SGHTA, CDR2 FQGTGA. The V end lost 9 bases, the J end lost 6 bases, and 17 bases lay between the germline ends. CDR3 residues: CASSPVGADGYTF. CDR3 sequence (DNA): TGTGCCAGTAGCCCCGTGGGCGCAGATGGCTACACCTTC.

The chain joins TRBV15 to TRBJ2-5; 8 bases fit TRBD2. The V and J ends lost 8 bases and 4 bases, in that order; junction bases with no gene match: 12. Germline V gene lookup returns CDR1 LNHNV and CDR2 YYDKDF (reference sequence). This CDR3 contains 15 residues. The CDR3 bases are TGTGCCACCGGGACAATGACCCGGGGGGGAGAGACCCAGTACTTC. Encoded protein: CATGTMTRGGETQYF.

The chain couples TRBV5-1 to TRBJ2-1; perhaps TRBD1 as D (6 bases). Trimming cost V 7 bases and J 3 bases, with 17 bases left between them. This CDR3 spans 15 amino acids. Germline loops: CDR1 SGHRS, CDR2 YFSETQ. The CDR3: CASALGDTLYNEQFF. DNA for the CDR3: TGCGCCAGCGCATTGGGGGACACGCTCTACAATGAGCAGTTCTTC.

This chain connects TRBV5-1 to TRBJ1-2; 7 bases agree with TRBD1. Trimming removed 3 bases from V and 0 bases from J; junction bases left unmatched: 2. Germline V gene data show CDR1 as SGHRS and CDR2 as YFSETQ. CDR3 length: 14 residues. CDR3 DNA: TGCGCCAGCAGCTCAGGGGGAGCTAACTATGGCTACACCTTC. This translates into CASSSGGANYGYTF. Together with reference TRBV5-1 and TRBJ1-2, the CDR3 gives the full variable domain: KAGVTQTPRYLIKTRGQQVTLSCSPISGHRSVSWYQQTPGQGLQFLFEYFSETQRNKGNFPGRFSGRQFSNSRSEMNVSTLELGDSALYLCASSSGGANYGYTFGSGTRLTVV.

The V call is TRBV19, the J call TRBJ2-3; TRBD2 is a possible D gene (7 bases). Germline values: CDR1 LNHDA, CDR2 SQIVND (reference sequence). V shed 5 bases and J shed 0 bases, with 12 bases lying between them. The CDR3 spans 15 residues. CDR3 region: CASSPAGASTDTQYF. CDR3 DNA sequence: TGTGCCAGTAGTCCGGCGGGGGCAAGCACAGATACGCAGTATTTT.

This clone was picked up one time. The rearrangement uses TRBV6-5 and TRBJ1-6; D unresolved. Per the germline V gene, CDR1 is MNHEY and CDR2 is SVGAGI. V dropped 7 bases and J dropped 9 bases, with 10 bases sitting between them. The CDR3 spans 12 residues. The CDR3 DNA is TGTGCCAGCACCCGGTCGGGTTCACCCCTCCACTTT. Translated, it gives CASTRSGSPLHF.

The chain is built from TRBV28 and TRBJ1-1; 8 nucleotides align to TRBD1. Germline V gene lookup returns CDR1 MDHEN and CDR2 SYDVKM. V trimming: 2 bases; J trimming: 1 base; junction bases outside the gene matches: 0. The CDR3 extends over 14 amino acids. CDR3 in amino acids: CASSLTGGNTEAFF. The CDR3 coding sequence is TGTGCCAGCAGTTTAACAGGGGGGAACACTGAAGCTTTCTTT.

The rearrangement joins TRBV14 to TRBJ1-2; D gene unclear. CDR1 is SGHDN and CDR2 is FVKESK in the germline V gene. Between the trimmed V and J ends, which lost 1 base and 2 bases, there was a span of 5 bases. The CDR3 extends over 13 amino acids. CDR3 bases: TGTGCCAGCAGCCAAGGGCAGAACTATGGCTACACCTTC. Protein: CASSQGQNYGYTF.

The chain joins TRBV30 to TRBJ1-3, with D possibly being TRBD1 (6 bases). Germline V gene data show CDR1 as GTSNPN and CDR2 as SVGIG (reference sequence). The CDR3 runs 15 residues. V gave up 3 bases and J gave up 0 bases, with 12 bases separating them. The CDR3 DNA reads as TGTGCCTGGAGGGAACAGGGATTCTCTGGAAACACCATATATTTT. It codes for CAWREQGFSGNTIYF.

The chain uses TRBV7-9 and TRBJ1-6; 12 nucleotides align to TRBD1. This CDR3 is 17 amino acids long. Trimming took 1 base from V and 3 from J; bases not matched to a gene: 1. Germline lookup yields CDR1 SEHNR and CDR2 FQNEAQ (reference sequence). This chain's CDR3 is CASSLGDRGLYNSPLHF. The DNA for the CDR3 is TGTGCCAGCAGCTTAGGGGACAGGGGGCTCTATAATTCACCCCTCCACTTT. The whole variable domain, remainder taken from reference TRBV7-9 and TRBJ1-6, is DTGVSQNPRHKITKRGQNVTFRCDPISEHNRLYWYRQTLGQGPEFLTYFQNEAQLEKSRLLSDRFSAERPKGSFSTLEIQRTEQGDSAMYLCASSLGDRGLYNSPLHFGNGTRLTVT.

J is TRBJ2-1 and V is TRBV4-3, with D perhaps TRBD1 (5 bases). The germline V gene encodes CDR1 LGHNA and CDR2 YSLEER. The CDR3 consists of 15 residues. Trimming cost V 0 bases and J 10 bases, with 16 bases left between them. The CDR3 is CASSQDRAGLREQFF. The CDR3 region has the DNA TGCGCCAGCAGCCAAGATCGGGCAGGGCTCAGGGAGCAGTTCTTC.

This chain connects TRBV10-3 to TRBJ1-4; no definite D call. Germline V gene data show CDR1 as ENHRY and CDR2 as SYGVKD. V lost 0 bases, J lost 8 bases, and 13 bases lay in between. The CDR3 consists of 15 residues. Here the CDR3 reads CAISESSREGEKLFF. CDR3 sequence (DNA): TGTGCCATCAGTGAGTCCAGCCGGGAGGGCGAAAAACTGTTTTTT.

The CDR3 coding sequence is TGCGCCAGCAGCTTCCAGGACAGTGGGTACGAGCAGTACTTC. Translation: CASSFQDSGYEQYF. This sequence joins TRBV5-1 and TRBJ2-7, with a tentative D call TRBD1 (6 bases). From germline, CDR1 is SGHRS and CDR2 YFSETQ. CDR3 length: 14 amino acids. Between the trimmed V and J ends, which lost 2 bases and 4 bases, there was a span of 13 bases.

The V and J genes are TRBV11-3 and TRBJ2-1; 12 nucleotides match TRBD2. V shed 6 bases and J 9 bases; nucleotides not matched to a gene: 12. The CDR3 consists of 16 residues. Germline CDR1 and CDR2: SGHNT and YENEEA. Here the CDR3 reads CASRELAGGVWGEQFF. The CDR3 nucleotides are TGTGCCAGCAGGGAACTAGCGGGGGGTGTTTGGGGTGAGCAGTTCTTC.